The sequence of this TCR beta chain was determined in a study of cytomegalovirus exposure and HLA in healthy donors. Study summary: Caucasian-associated ancestry cluster membership applied to less than 85% of several hundred genotyped donors.

Study results and limitations: Analysis performed later showed TCR beta chains linked to HLA being more clonally expanded than equally common others.

Researchers ran the PCR with 60 Vbeta and 13 Jbeta primers. Per the original data handling: Per a later analysis, the number of unique TCR beta chains was approximately 80 million, of which 9 million to 14 million were shared. Data came from immunoSEQ multiplex PCR; TCRdb stores just in-frame clones and leaves some out. V, J and clone size reflect that table, while D and trimming were determined from the DNA. The data hold more than 200,000 clones, with about 80% observed a single time. The CDR3 length is 14 residues. Germline CDR1 reads GTSNPN; CDR2 reads SVGIG (reference sequence). J was trimmed by 7 bases and V by 5 bases; bases with no gene match: 8. About this clone itself: Its specificity is not known.

This clonotype was obtained from a male donor in good health and CMV-seronegative. J is TRBJ2-1 and V is TRBV30, with TRBD1 matching 10 bases. The specimen sequenced was PBMCs. CDR3 nucleotide sequence: TGTGCCTGGGGGACAGGGGTTTTCGGAAATGAGCAGTTCTTC. Amino acid sequence: CAWGTGVFGNEQFF. The full variable domain, its missing parts supplied by reference TRBV30 and TRBJ2-1, is SQTIHQWPATLVQPVGSPLSLECTVEGTSNPNLYWYRQAAGRGLQLLFYSVGIGQISSEVPQNLSASRPQDRQFILSSKKLLLSDSGFYLCAWGTGVFGNEQFFGPGTRLTVL.